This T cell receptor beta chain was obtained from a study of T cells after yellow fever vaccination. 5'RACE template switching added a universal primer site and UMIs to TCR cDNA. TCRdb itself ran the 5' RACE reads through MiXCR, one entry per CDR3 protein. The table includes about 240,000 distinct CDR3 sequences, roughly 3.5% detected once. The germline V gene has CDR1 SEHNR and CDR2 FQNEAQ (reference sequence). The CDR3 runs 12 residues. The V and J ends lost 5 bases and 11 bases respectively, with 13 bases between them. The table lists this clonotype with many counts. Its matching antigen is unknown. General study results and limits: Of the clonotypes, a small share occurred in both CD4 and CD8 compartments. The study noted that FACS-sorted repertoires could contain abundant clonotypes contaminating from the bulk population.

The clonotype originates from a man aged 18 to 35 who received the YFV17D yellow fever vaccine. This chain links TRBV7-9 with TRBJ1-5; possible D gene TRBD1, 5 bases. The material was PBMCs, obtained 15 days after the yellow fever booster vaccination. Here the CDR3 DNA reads TGTGCCAGCAGCCCACCCCTGGGGGCCCAGCATTTT. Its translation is CASSPPLGAQHF.